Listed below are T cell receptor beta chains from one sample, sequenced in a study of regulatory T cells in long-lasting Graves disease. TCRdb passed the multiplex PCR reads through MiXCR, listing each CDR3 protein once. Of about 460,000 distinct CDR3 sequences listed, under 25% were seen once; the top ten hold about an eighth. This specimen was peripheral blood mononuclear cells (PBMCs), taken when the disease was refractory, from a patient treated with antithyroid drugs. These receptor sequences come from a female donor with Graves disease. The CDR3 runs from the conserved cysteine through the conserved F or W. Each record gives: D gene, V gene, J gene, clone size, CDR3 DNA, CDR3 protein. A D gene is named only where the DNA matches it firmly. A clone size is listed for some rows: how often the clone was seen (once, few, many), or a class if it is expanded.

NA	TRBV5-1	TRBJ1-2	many	TGCGCCAGCAGCCGAATTACCCCAGGACACACCAACTATGGCTACACCTTC	CASSRITPGHTNYGYTF
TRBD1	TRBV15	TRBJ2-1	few	TGTGCCACGATCAAGGGACAGGGGTACAATGAGCAGTTCTTC	CATIKGQGYNEQFF
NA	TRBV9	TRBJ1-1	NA	TGTGTCAGCAGCCGTGGGCTGAACACTGAAGCTTTCTTT	CVSSRGLNTEAFF
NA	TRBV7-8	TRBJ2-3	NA	TGTGCCAGCAGCTCCACCCGTGTTAGCACAGATACGCAGTATTTT	CASSSTRVSTDTQYF
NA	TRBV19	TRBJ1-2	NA	TGTGCCAGTAGAGACCCTCGAGTTAGGGATGGCTACACCTTC	CASRDPRVRDGYTF
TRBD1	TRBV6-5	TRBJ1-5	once	TGTGCCAGCAGTTACCCGGGACAGGGCCAGCCCCAGCATTTT	CASSYPGQGQPQHF
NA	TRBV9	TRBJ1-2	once	TGTGCCAGCAGCCCGGGCGGGAGGAACCTCTATGGCTACACCTTC	CASSPGGRNLYGYTF
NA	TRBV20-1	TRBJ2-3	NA	TGCAGTGCTAGAGATTCCTTCGGGGTGGCCTCATCCACAGATACGCAGTATTTT	CSARDSFGVASSTDTQYF
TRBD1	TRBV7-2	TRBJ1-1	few	TGTGCCAGCAGCCCCCGACGGCAGGGGGCGGCTGAAGCTTTCTTT	CASSPRRQGAAEAFF
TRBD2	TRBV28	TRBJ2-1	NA	TGTGCCAGCAGTTTCCCCACTAGCGGGAGGAAGGATGAGCAGTTCTTC	CASSFPTSGRKDEQFF
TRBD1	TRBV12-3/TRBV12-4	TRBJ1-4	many	TGTGCCAGCAGTGGCAGGGGGCGCGGCGTCAATGAAAAACTGTTTTTT	CASSGRGRGVNEKLFF
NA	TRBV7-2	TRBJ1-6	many	TGTGCCAGCAGCTTCTTCGCACAGGGATTGGATTCACCCCTCCACTTT	CASSFFAQGLDSPLHF
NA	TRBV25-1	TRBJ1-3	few	TGTGCCACCGCTACCCCAGGAACGGGAGGAAACACCATATATTTT	CATATPGTGGNTIYF
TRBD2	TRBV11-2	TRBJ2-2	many	TGTGCCAGCAGCAAGGGACTAGCGTCCGGGGAGCTGTTTTTT	CASSKGLASGELFF
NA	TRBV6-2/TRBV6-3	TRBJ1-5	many	TGTGCCAGCAGCCCCCGGCAGGGGAGGCAGCCCCAGCATTTT	CASSPRQGRQPQHF
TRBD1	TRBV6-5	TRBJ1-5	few	TGTGCCAGCAGTTACTCGAAGGGACAGGGGAACCAGCCCCAGCATTTT	CASSYSKGQGNQPQHF
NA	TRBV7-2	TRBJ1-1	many	TGTGCCAGCAGCTTAGTACGAGGGGGAGGCACTGAAGCTTTCTTT	CASSLVRGGGTEAFF
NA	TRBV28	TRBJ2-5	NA	TGTGCCAGCAGTGCCGGGACGCCGGTGATGACCCAGTACTTC	CASSAGTPVMTQYF
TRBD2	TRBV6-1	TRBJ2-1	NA	TGTGCCAGCAGTGACAAAGGGGAGGGGTCCTACAATGAGCAGTTCTTC	CASSDKGEGSYNEQFF
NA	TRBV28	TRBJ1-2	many	TGTGCCAGCAGTTTAGGGGGCCACTATGGCTACACCTTC	CASSLGGHYGYTF
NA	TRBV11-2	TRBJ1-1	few	TGTGCCAGCAACAAATTCCCCTATGAAGCTTTCTTT	CASNKFPYEAFF
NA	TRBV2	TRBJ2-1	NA	TGTGCCAGCAGCGAAGAGGTCCCCCTGTGGGGAGGCAATGAGCAGTTCTTC	CASSEEVPLWGGNEQFF
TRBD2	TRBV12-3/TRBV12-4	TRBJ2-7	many	TGTGCCAGCAGTTTAGGCACTAGCGCGAGCTCCTACGAGCAGTACTTC	CASSLGTSASSYEQYF
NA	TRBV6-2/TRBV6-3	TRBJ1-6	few	TGTGCCAGCACCACTAACGGACAGAATTCACCCCTCCACTTT	CASTTNGQNSPLHF
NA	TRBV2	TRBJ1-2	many	TGTGCCAGCCGAGAGACTGGTCTCTCTAACTATGGCTACACCTTC	CASRETGLSNYGYTF
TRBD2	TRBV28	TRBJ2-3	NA	TGTGCCAGCAGTTTTAAGGTTCAAGCGGGGAACACAGATACGCAGTATTTT	CASSFKVQAGNTDTQYF
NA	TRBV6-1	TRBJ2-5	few	TGTGCCAGCAATCAGCGGAGGCAAGAGACCCAGTACTTC	CASNQRRQETQYF
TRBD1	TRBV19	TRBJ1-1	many	TGTGCCAGTAGTCAACCTCACCTCACGGGGACAGGTAGGAACACTGAAGCTTTCTTT	CASSQPHLTGTGRNTEAFF
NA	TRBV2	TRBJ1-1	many	TGTGCCACTAATTGGATGAACACTGAAGCTTTCTTT	CATNWMNTEAFF
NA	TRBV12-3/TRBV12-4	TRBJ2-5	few	TGTGCCAGCAACTGGGGCAAAGAGACCCAGTACTTC	CASNWGKETQYF
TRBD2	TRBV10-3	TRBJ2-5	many	TGTGCCATCAGTGAGTCGACGACTAGCGGGAGTGAGACCCAGTACTTC	CAISESTTSGSETQYF
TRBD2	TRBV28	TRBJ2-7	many	TGTGCCAGCAGCTTAGGGACTAGCGGCTCCTACGAGCAGTACTTC	CASSLGTSGSYEQYF
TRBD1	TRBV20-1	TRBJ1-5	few	TGCAGTGCTAGAACAGGGGGCAGCAATCAGCCCCAGCATTTT	CSARTGGSNQPQHF
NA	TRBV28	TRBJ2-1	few	TGTGCCAGCAGTCCCGGGACAAACTACTACAATGAGCAGTTCTTC	CASSPGTNYYNEQFF
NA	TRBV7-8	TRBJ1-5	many	TGTGCCAGCAGCTTGACGGGGCACAATCAGCCCCAGCATTTT	CASSLTGHNQPQHF
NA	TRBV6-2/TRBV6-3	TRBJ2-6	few	TGTGCCAGCAAACCGGACGGGCGCTCTGGGGCCAACGTCCTGACTTTC	CASKPDGRSGANVLTF
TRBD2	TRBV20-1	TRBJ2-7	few	TGCAGTGCTTTTCGACTAGCGGTCTACGAGCAGTACTTC	CSAFRLAVYEQYF
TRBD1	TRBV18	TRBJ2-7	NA	TGTGCCAGCTCACCAGGGGGACAGGGCTCCTACGAGCAGTACTTC	CASSPGGQGSYEQYF
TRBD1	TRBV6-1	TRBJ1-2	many	TGTGCCAGCACCCCCTTTCCTACAGGGGGGTATGGCTACACCTTC	CASTPFPTGGYGYTF
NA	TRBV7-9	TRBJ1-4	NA	TGTGCCAGCAGCCTCCTGTTGGGGCCTAATGAAAAACTGTTTTTT	CASSLLLGPNEKLFF
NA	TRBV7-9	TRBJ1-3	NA	TGTGCCAGCGGGAGAGGGCTATCTCTCAGTGGAAACACCATATATTTT	CASGRGLSLSGNTIYF
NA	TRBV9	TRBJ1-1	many	TGTGCCAGCAGCGCCTCAAGGTTGACGACACCCGATGAAGCTTTCTTT	CASSASRLTTPDEAFF
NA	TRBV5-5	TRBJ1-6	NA	TGTGCCAGCAGCTTAATCAGGGAAAATTCACCCCTCCACTTT	CASSLIRENSPLHF
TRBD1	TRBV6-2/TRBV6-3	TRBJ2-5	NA	TGTGCCAGCAGTTACTCGAGTATCGAACAGGGGGGTCCCCAGTACTTC	CASSYSSIEQGGPQYF